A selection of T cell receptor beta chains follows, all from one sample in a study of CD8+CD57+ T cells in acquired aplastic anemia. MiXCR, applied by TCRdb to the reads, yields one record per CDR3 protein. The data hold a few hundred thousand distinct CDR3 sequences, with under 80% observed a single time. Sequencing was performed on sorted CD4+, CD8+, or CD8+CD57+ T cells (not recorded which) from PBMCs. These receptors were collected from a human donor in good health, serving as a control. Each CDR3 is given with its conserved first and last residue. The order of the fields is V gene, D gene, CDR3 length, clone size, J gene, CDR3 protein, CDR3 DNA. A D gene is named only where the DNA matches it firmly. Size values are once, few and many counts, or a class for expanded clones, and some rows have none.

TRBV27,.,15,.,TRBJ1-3,CASSLRGFSGNTIYF,TGTGCCAGCAGTTTGAGGGGATTCTCTGGAAACACCATATATTTT
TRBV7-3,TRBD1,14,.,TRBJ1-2,CASSLVDRVDGYTF,TGTGCCAGCAGCTTAGTGGACAGGGTCGATGGCTACACCTTC
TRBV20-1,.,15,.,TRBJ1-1,CSASYRETRNTEAFF,TGCAGTGCTAGTTATAGGGAAACTAGGAACACTGAAGCTTTCTTT
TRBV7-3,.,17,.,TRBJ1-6,CASSLTTREIHSSPLHF,TGTGCCAGCAGCTTAACCACCAGGGAAATCCACTCCTCCCCCCTCCACTTT
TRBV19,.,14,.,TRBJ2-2,CASRPLLGTGEPFF,TGTGCCAGCAGGCCACTACTCGGCACCGGGGAGCCGTTTTTT
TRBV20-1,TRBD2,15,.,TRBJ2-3,CSAGHPGLAGHEQYF,TGCAGTGCTGGACATCCGGGACTAGCAGGGCATGAGCAGTATTTT
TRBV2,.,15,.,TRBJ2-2,CASTTPGTNTGELFF,TGTGCCAGCACCACTCCGGGTACGAACACCGGGGAGCTGTTTTTT
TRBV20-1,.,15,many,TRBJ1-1,CSARPGTPVNTEAFF,TGCAGTGCTAGACCCGGGACTCCAGTGAACACTGAAGCTTTCTTT
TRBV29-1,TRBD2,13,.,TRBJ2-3,CSVGGGGGDTQYF,TGCAGCGTTGGGGGGGGGGGGGGGGATACGCAGTATTTT
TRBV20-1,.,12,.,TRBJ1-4,CSATGRREKLFF,TGCAGTGCTACAGGGCGGCGAGAAAAACTGTTTTTT
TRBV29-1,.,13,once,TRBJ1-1,CSAPTEEHQRAFF,TGCAGCGCCCCGACAGAAGAACACCAACGAGCTTTCTTT
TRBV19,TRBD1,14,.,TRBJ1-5,CASSAGQGMSPHHF,TGTGCCAGTAGTGCCGGACAGGGCATGTCCCCCCACCACTTT
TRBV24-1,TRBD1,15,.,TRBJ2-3,CATSDVAGGTDTQYF,TGTGCCACCAGTGATGTGGCAGGGGGAACAGATACGCAGTATTTT
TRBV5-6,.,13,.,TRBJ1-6,CASSLLSGSPLHF,TGTGCCAGCAGCTTACTATCCGGCTCACCCCTCCACTTT
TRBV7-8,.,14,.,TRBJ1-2,CASSLSEGDYGYTF,TGTGCCAGCAGCTTAAGTGAGGGTGACTATGGCTACACCTTC
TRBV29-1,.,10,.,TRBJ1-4,CSVGGDQLFF,TGCAGCGTTGGAGGCGACCAACTGTTTTTT
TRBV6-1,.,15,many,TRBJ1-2,CASSEAQRTGWGYTF,TGTGCCAGCAGTGAAGCTCAGCGTACAGGTTGGGGCTACACCTTC
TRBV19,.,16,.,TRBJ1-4,CASTPGDTGANEKLFF,TGTGCCAGTACCCCTGGGGATACGGGGGCTAATGAAAAACTGTTTTTT
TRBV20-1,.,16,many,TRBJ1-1,CSASSVAEVGNTEAFF,TGCAGTGCTAGTTCGGTGGCCGAGGTGGGGAACACTGAAGCTTTCTTT
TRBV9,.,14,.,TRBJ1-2,CAGSLGGLSNGYTF,TGTGCCGGCAGCCTCGGAGGCTTGTCGAATGGCTACACCTTC
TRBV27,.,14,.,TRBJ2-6,CASKAHLGANVLTF,TGTGCCAGCAAAGCGCATCTCGGGGCCAACGTCCTGACTTTC
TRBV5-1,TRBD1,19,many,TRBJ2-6,CASSHREGQVSSGANVLTF,TGCGCCAGCAGCCACCGGGAAGGACAGGTTAGCTCTGGGGCCAACGTCCTGACTTTC
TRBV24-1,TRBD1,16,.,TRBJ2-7,CATNSPQQGAYYEQYF,TGTGCCACCAACTCCCCCCAACAGGGGGCGTATTACGAGCAGTACTTC
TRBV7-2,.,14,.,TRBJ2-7,CASSYYVQAGKHNF,TGTGCCAGCAGCTATTATGTACAGGCGGGCAAGCACAATTTC
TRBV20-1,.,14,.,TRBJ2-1,CSAISGLRTNEQFF,TGCAGTGCTATCAGCGGGCTGCGAACCAATGAGCAGTTCTTC
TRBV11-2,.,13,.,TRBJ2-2,CASSLGGLGGLFF,TGTGCCAGCAGCTTGGGGGGGCTGGGGGGGCTGTTTTTT
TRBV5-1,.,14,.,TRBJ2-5,CASSQRGMIETQYF,TGCGCCAGCAGCCAAAGGGGAATGATTGAGACCCAGTACTTC
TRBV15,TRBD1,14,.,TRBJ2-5,CATSRSTGPETQYF,TGTGCCACCAGCAGGTCGACAGGGCCAGAGACCCAGTACTTC
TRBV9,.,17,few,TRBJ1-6,CASSGTTGASCNSPLHF,TGTGCCAGCAGCGGAACCACAGGCGCCTCTTGTAATTCACCCCTCCACTTT
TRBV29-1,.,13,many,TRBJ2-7,CSVDREGRYEQYF,TGCAGCGTTGACAGGGAAGGTCGCTACGAGCAGTACTTC
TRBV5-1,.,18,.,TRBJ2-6,CASSRISAGSSGANVLTF,TGCGCCAGCAGCCGGATTAGCGCGGGCAGCTCTGGGGCCAACGTCCTGACTTTC
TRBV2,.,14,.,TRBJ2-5,CASNSTTEPETQYF,TGTGCCAGCAACAGTACGACAGAGCCAGAGACCCAGTACTTC
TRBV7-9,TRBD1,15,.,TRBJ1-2,CASSLVRGTGDGYTF,TGTGCCAGCAGCTTAGTGCGCGGGACAGGAGATGGCTACACCTTC
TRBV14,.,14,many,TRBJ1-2,CASRRTGGSYGYTF,TGTGCCAGCAGAAGGACGGGGGGCTCCTATGGCTACACCTTC
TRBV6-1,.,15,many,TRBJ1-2,CASSRDLHGDYGYTF,TGTGCCAGCAGCCGGGACCTCCACGGGGACTATGGCTACACCTTC
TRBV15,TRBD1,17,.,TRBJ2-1,CATSRGNRGSSYNEQFF,TGTGCCACCAGCAGAGGAAACAGGGGAAGTTCCTACAATGAGCAGTTCTTC
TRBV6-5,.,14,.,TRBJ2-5,CASSYGLRQETQYF,TGTGCCAGCAGTTACGGACTCCGCCAAGAGACCCAGTACTTC
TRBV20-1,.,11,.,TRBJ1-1,CSAIPSGNYVF,TGCAGTGCCATACCCTCGGGAAACTATGTCTTT
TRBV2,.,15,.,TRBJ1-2,CASTLQPDGLYGYTF,TGTGCCAGCACCCTCCAACCGGATGGGCTCTATGGCTACACCTTC
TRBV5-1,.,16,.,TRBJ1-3,CASSPVDRILGNTIYF,TGCGCCAGCAGCCCGGTTGACAGAATACTTGGAAACACCATATATTTT
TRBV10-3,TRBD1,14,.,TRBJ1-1,CAISESEGAYGAFF,TGTGCCATCAGTGAGTCGGAGGGGGCCTATGGTGCTTTCTTT
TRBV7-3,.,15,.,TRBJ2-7,CASSVLTGHAYEQYF,TGTGCCAGCAGCGTGCTTACGGGCCACGCCTACGAGCAGTACTTC